This T cell receptor (beta chain) was sequenced in a study of OX40 agonist ivuxolimab in advanced cancers. V was pared by 4 bases and J by 3 bases, with 8 bases of the junction left unmatched. Germline lookup yields CDR1 SGHAT and CDR2 FQNNGV. The CDR3 is 16 residues long. Clones were read by immunoSEQ multiplex PCR, and TCRdb kept only the in-frame ones, dropping some. Here the sample spans 84,000 or so clones, about 88% being singletons. The source material was CD4+ or CD8+ T cells sorted from blood, sampled in a trial of the OX40 agonist ivuxolimab. This chain connects TRBV11-2 to TRBJ2-5, with 10 bases identical to TRBD1. The sequence was collected from an adult with an advanced solid tumor such as melanoma, head and neck, liver or kidney cancer. The CDR3 sequence: CASSSFRDRGKETQYF. The CDR3, as DNA: TGTGCCAGCAGCTCATTCCGGGACAGGGGAAAAGAGACCCAGTACTTC.